This T cell receptor (beta chain) appears in the sequencing data of a study of cytomegalovirus exposure and HLA in healthy donors. Points on this clone: The antigen is not known.

This CDR3 comprises 15 residues. Germline V gene data show CDR1 as MNHEY and CDR2 as SVGAGI. After removal of 5 bases from V and 5 bases from J, the junction contained 6 bases not matched to a gene. Using immunoSEQ multiplex PCR, the repertoire was profiled, and TCRdb retains in-frame clones only, with some absent. The data show roughly 270,000 clones, roughly 90% seen once. Points from the study as a whole: CMV antigen specificity of three CMV-associated chains was confirmed in vitro. Investigators reported over 150 TCR beta chains as tied to cytomegalovirus. First-cohort TCR clusters were later found to tend to co-occur in the 120 or so validation repertoires.

V is TRBV6-5 and J is TRBJ1-5; 10 nucleotides match TRBD1. This sequence originates from a woman under 30 in good health and CMV-seronegative. The specimen was PBMCs. This CDR3 reads CASSRDRGPDQPQHF. CDR3 sequence (DNA): TGTGCCAGCAGTCGCGACAGGGGGCCGGATCAGCCCCAGCATTTT.